These 28 T cell receptor beta chains were sequenced from one sample in a study of shared clonotypes between healthy human individuals. The data were produced by immunoSEQ multiplex PCR, yet TCRdb's version contains in-frame clones alone and is incomplete. The table shows about 680,000 clones, with less than 80% occurring only once. Source material: memory CD4+ T cells sorted from blood. Subset specified: CD45RA-negative fraction. The receptors were sampled from a woman under 40 in good health.

Ten or more counts support this clone. The CDR3 coding sequence is TGTGCCAGTAGTAGATTGGAGGGGGCGCGGGAGACCCAGTACTTC. Its protein is CASSRLEGARETQYF. V gene TRBV19 combines with J gene TRBJ2-5; tentatively, D is TRBD1 (7 bases). CDR1 and CDR2 (germline): LNHDA, SQIVND (reference sequence). V was pared by 4 bases and J by 5 bases, with 17 bases between. This CDR3 contains 15 residues.

Note on this clone: The same CDR3 arises from other DNA sequences in this sample as well. This chain connects TRBV5-4 to TRBJ2-7, with D maybe TRBD2 (8 bases). CDR3 length: 15 residues. Per the germline V gene, CDR1 is SGHNT and CDR2 is YYREEE (reference sequence). Trimming stripped 0 bases from V and 2 bases from J, with 12 bases between. The DNA of the CDR3 is TGTGCCAGCAGCTTGGCGGGAGGGGGCCCCTACGAGCAGTACTTC. Amino acid sequence: CASSLAGGGPYEQYF. Together with reference TRBV5-4 and TRBJ2-7, the CDR3 gives the full variable domain: ETGVTQSPTHLIKTRGQQVTLRCSSQSGHNTVSWYQQALGQGPQFIFQYYREEENGRGNFPPRFSGLQFPNYSSELNVNALELDDSALYLCASSLAGGGPYEQYFGPGTRLTVT.

V and J are TRBV20-1 and TRBJ1-2; D is ambiguous. The CDR3 totals 11 residues. The germline gives CDR1 DFQATT, CDR2 SNEGSKA (reference sequence). V lost 6 bases, J lost 8 bases, and 13 bases lay in between. CDR3 loop: CSAKKVGGYTF. The CDR3 DNA reads as TGCAGTGCCAAAAAAGTCGGGGGCTACACCTTC.

The V gene is TRBV11-2, the J gene TRBJ2-7, with D possibly TRBD2 on 6 matching bases. Germline-derived CDR1 and CDR2 are SGHAT and FQNNGV. V was pared by 5 bases and J by 7 bases, with 9 bases between. This CDR3 is built from 11 residues. This chain's CDR3 is CASSRGAEQYF. The CDR3 coding sequence is TGTGCCAGCAGCCGCGGGGCTGAGCAGTACTTC.

The V call is TRBV19, the J call TRBJ2-5; D is undetermined. V was cut by 5 bases and J by 5 bases, with 9 bases left in between. Germline V gene data show CDR1 as LNHDA and CDR2 as SQIVND (reference sequence). The CDR3 is 12 amino acids. DNA for the CDR3: TGTGCCAGTAGTGACATAGGGGAGACCCAGTACTTC. Its protein product is CASSDIGETQYF.

The CDR3 nucleotides read TGCGCCAGCAGCCAGAGCGGGAGTAAGGAGACCCAGTACTTC. This encodes CASSQSGSKETQYF. The chain uses TRBV5-1 and TRBJ2-5, with 8 bases lining up with TRBD2. Germline V lookup: CDR1 SGHRS, CDR2 YFSETQ. V lost 4 bases and J lost 5; bases outside the gene matches: 7. The CDR3 length is 14 residues.

This clone was counted a few times. This chain links TRBV25-1 with TRBJ2-7; 8 bases line up with TRBD2. After removal of 2 bases from V and 4 bases from J, the junction contained 4 bases not matched to a gene. Germline lookup yields CDR1 MGHDK and CDR2 SYGVNS. The CDR3 totals 14 residues. CDR3 bases: TGTGCCAGCAGTGAAGCTAGCGGGCCTTACGAGCAGTACTTC. Translation gives CASSEASGPYEQYF.

The rearrangement uses TRBV21-1 and TRBJ2-5; TRBD1 is the table's D call and was not checked against the DNA. TRBV21-1 is a documented pseudogene. This CDR3 is built from 16 residues. CDR3 residues: CASSKGKNRGEETQYF. Here the CDR3 DNA reads TGTGCCAGCAGCAAAGGGAAGAACAGGGGAGAAGAGACCCAGTACTTC.

This clone appeared a single time. The chain couples TRBV9 to TRBJ1-3; D gene ambiguous. The CDR3 sequence is 14 residues long. V gave up 0 bases and J gave up 2 bases, with 6 bases separating them. Germline V gene lookup returns CDR1 SGDLS and CDR2 YYNGEE. The CDR3 spells CASSVGFPGNTIYF. CDR3 nucleotide sequence: TGTGCCAGCAGCGTAGGGTTCCCTGGAAACACCATATATTTT.

V usage is TRBV11-2 and J usage is TRBJ2-6; no definite D call. V was clipped by 3 bases and J by 0 bases, with 12 bases between them. Germline CDR1 reads SGHAT; CDR2 reads FQNNGV. The CDR3 runs to 17 residues. The CDR3 DNA reads TGTGCCAGCAGCTTTGGACGGACGTTCTCTGGGGCCAACGTCCTGACTTTC. Translating gives CASSFGRTFSGANVLTF.

The J gene is TRBJ2-1, the V gene TRBV19; 14 bases align to TRBD2. Germline V gene sequence: CDR1 LNHDA, CDR2 SQIVND (reference sequence). The ends lost 6 bases at V and 7 bases at J; junction bases unmatched: 11. The CDR3 length is 17 residues. The CDR3 sequence is CASSSRLAGGLKNEQFF. The CDR3 DNA sequence: TGTGCCAGTAGCAGTCGACTAGCGGGAGGGTTAAAAAATGAGCAGTTCTTC.

The chain employs TRBV2 and TRBJ2-7; D not resolved. With 7 bases removed from V and 0 bases from J, the gap between germline ends came to 13 bases. CDR3 size: 14 residues. Germline-derived CDR1 and CDR2 are SNHLY and FYNNEI. The CDR3, as DNA: TGTGCCAGCATGATAGTCTCTTTCTCCTACGAGCAGTACTTC. Translation: CASMIVSFSYEQYF.

The rearrangement uses TRBV7-2 and TRBJ2-7; D uncertain. The CDR3 runs 13 residues. The germline gives CDR1 SGHTA, CDR2 FQGNSA. The V end was cut by 2 bases, the J end by 3 bases, with 8 bases between. CDR3 protein: CASSLRTIYEQYF. CDR3 nucleotides: TGTGCCAGCAGCTTAAGGACGATCTACGAGCAGTACTTC.

The rearrangement links TRBV27 to TRBJ2-7; 7 bases line up with TRBD2. The CDR3 has 17 residues. The germline CDR1 and CDR2 sequences are MNHEY and SMNVEV (reference sequence). Trimming removed 0 bases from V and 5 bases from J; junction bases left unmatched: 13. The CDR3 loop is CASSLSGGGVLLDEQYF. The DNA for the CDR3 is TGTGCCAGCAGTTTATCGGGTGGGGGGGTTCTACTGGACGAGCAGTACTTC.

The rearrangement links TRBV19 to TRBJ2-7, with D perhaps matching TRBD1 (8 bases). The V gene's germline CDR1 is LNHDA and CDR2 SQIVND (reference sequence). This CDR3 region has 14 residues. Trimming removed 3 bases from V and 6 bases from J, with 15 bases in between. The CDR3 region has the DNA TGTGCCAGTAGTATGGCGCACAGGGGGGGCGAGCAGTACTTC. It codes for CASSMAHRGGEQYF.

The table lists this clone with a few counts. The genes are TRBV4-1 and TRBJ2-5; D gene unclear. This CDR3 has 17 residues. The germline gives CDR1 MGHRA, CDR2 YSYEKL. Trimming cost V 1 base and J 4 bases, with 19 bases left between them. As DNA, the CDR3 is TGCGCCAGCAGCCAAGGAATTAGAATGAATGGTAGAGAGACCCAGTACTTC. Residues: CASSQGIRMNGRETQYF.

The V and J genes are TRBV5-1 and TRBJ2-7; D is undetermined. Looked up from germline, CDR1 is SGHRS and CDR2 is YFSETQ. This CDR3 is built from 14 residues. V lost 0 bases and J lost 4, with 11 bases in between. The CDR3 DNA follows: TGCGCCAGCAGCTTGGCAAGTCTAGGGTACGAGCAGTACTTC. This codes for CASSLASLGYEQYF.

The chain recombines TRBV6-6 with TRBJ2-1; 10 bases match TRBD2. This CDR3 comprises 15 residues. Per germline, CDR1 MNHNY and CDR2 SVGAGI (reference sequence). The J segment lost 6 bases and the V segment lost 4 bases, leaving 6 bases of the junction unmatched. The CDR3 coding sequence is TGTGCCAGCAGTTCCCAGTGGACTAGCGGCAATGAGCAGTTCTTC. It specifies CASSSQWTSGNEQFF.

The CDR3 sequence: CASSSRTGKQDTQYF. The CDR3 DNA follows: TGTGCCAGCAGTTCCCGGACAGGGAAACAAGATACGCAGTATTTT. The J gene is TRBJ2-3, the V gene TRBV28, with TRBD1 matching 8 bases. This CDR3 region has 15 residues. Per the germline V gene, CDR1 is MDHEN and CDR2 is SYDVKM. V shed 4 bases and J 5 bases; nucleotides not matched to a gene: 8.

V gene TRBV5-1 combines with J gene TRBJ1-6, with a tentative D call TRBD1 (6 bases). The CDR3 is 17 amino acids. Germline CDR1 is SGHRS and CDR2 is YFSETQ. The ends were cut back, 2 bases at V and 9 bases at J, with 21 bases in the middle. CDR3 DNA sequence: TGCGCCAGCAGCTTACAAGTACAGGGACGGCAGGGTTCACCCCTCCACTTT. It specifies CASSLQVQGRQGSPLHF.

V is TRBV27 and J is TRBJ2-7, with 13 bases fitting TRBD2. Germline V lookup: CDR1 MNHEY, CDR2 SMNVEV (reference sequence). J was trimmed by 3 bases and V by 5 bases; bases with no gene match: 10. This CDR3 spans 17 amino acids. Here the CDR3 DNA reads TGTGCCAGCAGTCCGCGACTAGCGGGAGGCCAAAACTACGAGCAGTACTTC. It translates to CASSPRLAGGQNYEQYF.

V gene TRBV4-1 combines with J gene TRBJ2-3, with 10 bases identical to TRBD2. The CDR3 loop spans 18 amino acids. Germline lookup yields CDR1 MGHRA and CDR2 YSYEKL. The V gene end was trimmed by 0 bases and the J gene end by 0 bases; junction bases not matched to a gene: 6. This CDR3 is CASSQDSGRLTSTDTQYF. For the CDR3, the DNA is TGCGCCAGCAGCCAAGATAGCGGGAGGCTGACTAGCACAGATACGCAGTATTTT.

The chain links TRBV11-2 to TRBJ2-1; D is unclear. V lost 3 bases to trimming and J lost 4 bases, with 10 bases between them. The length of the CDR3 is 14 residues. Germline-derived CDR1 and CDR2 are SGHAT and FQNNGV. CDR3 DNA sequence: TGTGCCAGCAGCTTGGATGGGTCTTACAATGAGCAGTTCTTC. It specifies CASSLDGSYNEQFF. Full variable domain (rest looked up from reference TRBV11-2 and TRBJ2-1): EAGVAQSPRYKIIEKRQSVAFWCNPISGHATLYWYQQILGQGPKLLIQFQNNGVVDDSQLPKDRFSAERLKGVDSTLKIQPAKLEDSAVYLCASSLDGSYNEQFFGPGTRLTVL.

The table lists this clone with many counts. V usage is TRBV19 and J usage is TRBJ2-3; weak D call: TRBD2 (5 bases). The length of the CDR3 is 16 residues. With 1 base removed from V and 4 bases from J, the gap between germline ends came to 15 bases. Germline CDR1 LNHDA, CDR2 SQIVND (reference sequence). Written as DNA, the CDR3 is TGTGCCAGTAGTATAGTCGGCCTCGGGAAGTCAGATACGCAGTATTTT. It encodes CASSIVGLGKSDTQYF.

This chain joins TRBV5-5 and TRBJ2-7; possibly TRBD1 for D (7 bases). CDR3 length: 14 residues. V lost 3 bases and J 7 bases, leaving 17 bases between the germline ends. Germline values: CDR1 SGHKS, CDR2 YYEKEE (reference sequence). The DNA of the CDR3 is TGTGCCAGCAGCTCGGCCAGGGGGGTTTGGGAGCAGTACTTC. Translation gives CASSSARGVWEQYF. Combining the CDR3 with reference TRBV5-5 and TRBJ2-7 gives the whole variable domain DAGVTQSPTHLIKTRGQQVTLRCSPISGHKSVSWYQQVLGQGPQFIFQYYEKEERGRGNFPDRFSARQFPNYSSELNVNALLLGDSALYLCASSSARGVWEQYFGPGTRLTVT.

As to this clone: One junction end disagrees with the germline gene, perhaps due to a read error. This chain joins TRBV14 and TRBJ1-1, with D maybe TRBD1 (5 bases). The CDR3 spans 17 residues. Germline lookup yields CDR1 SGHDN and CDR2 FVKESK. The CDR3 loop reads CASTQGPGLMGSTEAFF. The CDR3 DNA reads as TGTGCAAGCACCCAAGGACCGGGACTAATGGGGAGCACTGAAGCTTTCTTT.

The rearrangement joins TRBV2 to TRBJ1-2; 8 bases are shared with TRBD1. The junction had 4 bases not matched to a gene; V was cut back by 2 bases and J by 5 bases. CDR3 size: 14 residues. Germline V gene lookup returns CDR1 SNHLY and CDR2 FYNNEI. The CDR3 nucleotides read TGTGCCAGCAGTGAACAGGGGGCAGAGTATGGCTACACCTTC. It is translated as CASSEQGAEYGYTF.

The chain joins TRBV28 to TRBJ1-3; the D is unclear. V lost 7 bases, J lost 0 bases, and 22 bases lay in between. The germline V gene encodes CDR1 MDHEN and CDR2 SYDVKM. This CDR3 region has 18 residues. The CDR3 loop is CASTPYGQTASSGNTIYF. The CDR3 region has the DNA TGTGCCAGCACTCCTTATGGCCAGACGGCATCCTCTGGAAACACCATATATTTT.